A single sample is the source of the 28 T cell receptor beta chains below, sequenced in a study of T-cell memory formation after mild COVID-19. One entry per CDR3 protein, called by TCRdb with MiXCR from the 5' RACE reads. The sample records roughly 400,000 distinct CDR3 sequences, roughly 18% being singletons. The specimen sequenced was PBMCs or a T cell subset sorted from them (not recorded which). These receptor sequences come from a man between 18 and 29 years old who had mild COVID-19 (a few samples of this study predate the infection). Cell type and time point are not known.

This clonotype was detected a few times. CDR3 nucleotide sequence: TGCGCCAGCAGCTTGGGGCCCCAGAGTGATGGCTACACCTTC. It yields the protein CASSLGPQSDGYTF. The chain recombines TRBV5-1 with TRBJ1-2; D remains ambiguous. In germline, CDR1 is SGHRS, CDR2 YFSETQ. Trimming pared 0 bases from V and 6 bases from J, leaving 12 bases between. The CDR3 has 14 amino acids.

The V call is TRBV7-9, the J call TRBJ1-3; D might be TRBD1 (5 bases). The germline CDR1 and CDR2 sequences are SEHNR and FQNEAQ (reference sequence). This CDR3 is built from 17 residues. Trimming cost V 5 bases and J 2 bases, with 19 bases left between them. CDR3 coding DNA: TGTGCCAGCAGCCCAATCCTTATATCAGGGCCTGGAAACACCATATATTTT. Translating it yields CASSPILISGPGNTIYF.

The CDR3 DNA reads TGTGCCAGCAGTTACTTAGGGACCTCCTATAATTCACCCCTCCACTTT. Its protein product is CASSYLGTSYNSPLHF. The chain recombines TRBV6-5 with TRBJ1-6; the D gene is possibly TRBD1 (5 bases). The ends were cut back, 1 base at V and 0 bases at J, with 7 bases in the middle. The CDR3 covers 16 residues. Germline CDR1 reads MNHEY; CDR2 reads SVGAGI.

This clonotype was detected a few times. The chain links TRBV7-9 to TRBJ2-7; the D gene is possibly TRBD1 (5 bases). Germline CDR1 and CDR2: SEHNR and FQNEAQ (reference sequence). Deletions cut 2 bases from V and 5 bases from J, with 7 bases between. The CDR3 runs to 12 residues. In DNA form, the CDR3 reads TGTGCCAGCAGCTTATGGGGCCACGAGCAGTACTTC. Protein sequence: CASSLWGHEQYF.

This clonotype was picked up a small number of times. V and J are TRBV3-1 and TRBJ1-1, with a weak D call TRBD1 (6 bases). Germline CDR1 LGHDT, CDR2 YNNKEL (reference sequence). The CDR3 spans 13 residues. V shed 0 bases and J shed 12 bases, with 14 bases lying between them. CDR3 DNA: TGTGCCAGCAGCCAAGATTGGGGACAATTGCCTTTCTTT. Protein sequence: CASSQDWGQLPFF.

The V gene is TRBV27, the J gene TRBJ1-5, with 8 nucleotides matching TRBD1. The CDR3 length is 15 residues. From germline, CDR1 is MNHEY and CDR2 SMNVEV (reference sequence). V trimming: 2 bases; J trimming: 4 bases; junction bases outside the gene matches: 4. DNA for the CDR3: TGTGCCAGCAGTTTAATCACAGGGGGGAATCAGCCCCAGCATTTT. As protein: CASSLITGGNQPQHF.

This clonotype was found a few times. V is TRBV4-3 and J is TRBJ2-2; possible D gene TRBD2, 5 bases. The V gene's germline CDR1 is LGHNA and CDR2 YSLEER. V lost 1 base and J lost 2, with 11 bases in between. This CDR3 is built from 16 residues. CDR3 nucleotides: TGCGCCAGCAGCCAAGGGTCTAGCCTAAACACCGGGGAGCTGTTTTTT. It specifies CASSQGSSLNTGELFF.

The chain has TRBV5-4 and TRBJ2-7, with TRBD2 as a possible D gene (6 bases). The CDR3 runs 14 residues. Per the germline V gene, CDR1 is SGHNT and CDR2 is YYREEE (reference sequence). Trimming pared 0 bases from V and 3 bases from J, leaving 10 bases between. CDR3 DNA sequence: TGTGCCAGCAGCTTGGCCTGGGGGGACTACGAGCAGTACTTC. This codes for CASSLAWGDYEQYF.

The CDR3 coding sequence is TGCGCCAGCAGCCAAGGGGTGTTTACCCTCCGGGGCTACACCTTC. Protein product: CASSQGVFTLRGYTF. The V and J genes are TRBV4-3 and TRBJ1-2, with D unresolved. The V end was cut by 1 base, the J end by 8 bases, with 17 bases between. This CDR3 is 15 amino acids long. The germline CDR1 and CDR2 sequences are LGHNA and YSLEER.

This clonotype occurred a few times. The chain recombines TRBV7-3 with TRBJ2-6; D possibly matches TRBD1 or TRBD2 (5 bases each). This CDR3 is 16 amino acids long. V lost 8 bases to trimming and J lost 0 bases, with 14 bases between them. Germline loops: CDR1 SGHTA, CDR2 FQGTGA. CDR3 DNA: TGTGCCAGCGCGAGGGACGGTTACTCTGGGGCCAACGTCCTGACTTTC. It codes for CASARDGYSGANVLTF.

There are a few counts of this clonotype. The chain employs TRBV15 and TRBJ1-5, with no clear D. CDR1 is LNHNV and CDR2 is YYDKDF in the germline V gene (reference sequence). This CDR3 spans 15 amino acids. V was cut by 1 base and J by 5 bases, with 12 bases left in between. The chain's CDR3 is CATSRGRAADQPQHF. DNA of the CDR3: TGTGCCACCAGCAGAGGAAGGGCAGCGGATCAGCCCCAGCATTTT.

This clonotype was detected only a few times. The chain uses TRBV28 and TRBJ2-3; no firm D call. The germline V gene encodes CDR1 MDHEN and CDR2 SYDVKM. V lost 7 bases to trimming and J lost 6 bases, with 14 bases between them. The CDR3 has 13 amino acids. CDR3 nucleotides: TGTGCCAGCACCCCGGGCCGCCGGGATACGCAGTATTTT. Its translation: CASTPGRRDTQYF.

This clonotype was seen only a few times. The CDR3 bases are TGTGCCTGGAGTAGCGGGGTATACAATGAGCAGTTCTTC. Residues: CAWSSGVYNEQFF. The gene calls are TRBV30 and TRBJ2-1; TRBD2 agrees at 7 bases. V lost 2 bases to trimming and J lost 4 bases; unmatched junction nucleotides: 2. The CDR3 has 13 amino acids. Germline-derived CDR1 and CDR2 are GTSNPN and SVGIG (reference sequence).

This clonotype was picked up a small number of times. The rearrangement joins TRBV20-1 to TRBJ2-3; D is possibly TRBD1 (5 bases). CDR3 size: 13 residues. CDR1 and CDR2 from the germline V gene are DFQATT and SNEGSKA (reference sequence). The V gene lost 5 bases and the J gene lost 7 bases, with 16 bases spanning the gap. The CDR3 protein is CSAPHDGHNTQYF. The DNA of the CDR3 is TGCAGTGCTCCACACGACGGACATAATACGCAGTATTTT.

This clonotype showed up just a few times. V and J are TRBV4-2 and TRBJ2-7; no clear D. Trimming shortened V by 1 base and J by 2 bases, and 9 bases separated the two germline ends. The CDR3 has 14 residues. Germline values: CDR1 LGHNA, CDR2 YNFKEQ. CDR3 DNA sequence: TGTGCCAGCAGCCAAGGACCTTTCCCCTACGAGCAGTACTTC. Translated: CASSQGPFPYEQYF.

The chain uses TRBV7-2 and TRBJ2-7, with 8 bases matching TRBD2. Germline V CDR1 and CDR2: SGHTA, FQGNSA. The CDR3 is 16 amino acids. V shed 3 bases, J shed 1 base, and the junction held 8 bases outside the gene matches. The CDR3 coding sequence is TGTGCCAGCAGCTTCGTAAGCGGGGGACCTTCCTACGAGCAGTACTTC. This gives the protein CASSFVSGGPSYEQYF. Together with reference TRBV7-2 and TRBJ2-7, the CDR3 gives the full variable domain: GAGVSQSPSNKVTEKGKDVELRCDPISGHTALYWYRQSLGQGLEFLIYFQGNSAPDKSGLPSDRFSAERTGGSVSTLTIQRTQQEDSAVYLCASSFVSGGPSYEQYFGPGTRLTVT.

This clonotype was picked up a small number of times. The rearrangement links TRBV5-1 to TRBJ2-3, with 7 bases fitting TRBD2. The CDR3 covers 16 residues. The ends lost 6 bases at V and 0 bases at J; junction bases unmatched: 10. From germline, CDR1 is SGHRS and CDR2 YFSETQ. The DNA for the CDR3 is TGCGCCAGCAAGTCAGGGCTAGCGGCCAGCACAGATACGCAGTATTTT. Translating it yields CASKSGLAASTDTQYF.

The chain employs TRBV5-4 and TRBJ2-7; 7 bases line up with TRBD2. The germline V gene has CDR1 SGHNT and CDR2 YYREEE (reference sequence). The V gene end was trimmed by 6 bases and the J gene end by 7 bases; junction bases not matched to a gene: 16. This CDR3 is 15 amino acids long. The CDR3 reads CASTPEVGGGQEQYF. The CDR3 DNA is TGTGCCAGCACCCCGGAGGTCGGCGGGGGTCAGGAGCAGTACTTC.

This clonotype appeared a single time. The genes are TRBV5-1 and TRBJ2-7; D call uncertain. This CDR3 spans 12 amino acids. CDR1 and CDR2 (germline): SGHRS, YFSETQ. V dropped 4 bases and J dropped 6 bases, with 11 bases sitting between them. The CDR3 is CASSLEGFEQYV. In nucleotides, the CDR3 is TGCGCCAGCAGCCTAGAAGGGTTCGAGCAGTACGTC.

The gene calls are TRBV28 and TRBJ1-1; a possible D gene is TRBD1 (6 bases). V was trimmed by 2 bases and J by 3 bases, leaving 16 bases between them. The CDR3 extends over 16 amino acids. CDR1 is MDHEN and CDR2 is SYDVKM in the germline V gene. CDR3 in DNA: TGTGCCAGCAGTTTAATGCCAGGGGTGAGGTACACTGAAGCTTTCTTT. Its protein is CASSLMPGVRYTEAFF. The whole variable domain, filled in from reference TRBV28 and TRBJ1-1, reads DVKVTQSSRYLVKRTGEKVFLECVQDMDHENMFWYRQDPGLGLRLIYFSYDVKMKEKGDIPEGYSVSREKKERFSLILESASTNQTSMYLCASSLMPGVRYTEAFFGQGTRLTVV.

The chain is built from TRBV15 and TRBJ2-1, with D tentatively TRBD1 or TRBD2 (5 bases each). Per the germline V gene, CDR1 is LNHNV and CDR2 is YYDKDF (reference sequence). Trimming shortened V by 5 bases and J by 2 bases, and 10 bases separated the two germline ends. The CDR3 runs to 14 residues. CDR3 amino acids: CATSVRGAYNEQFF. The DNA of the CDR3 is TGTGCCACCAGCGTGAGGGGCGCCTACAATGAGCAGTTCTTC.

CDR3 sequence reads: CASSLDSRRVLLTPHGELFF. The CDR3 DNA sequence: TGTGCCAGCAGCTTAGATTCGAGAAGGGTCCTTCTAACCCCCCACGGGGAGCTGTTTTTT. V and J are TRBV11-2 and TRBJ2-2; D remains ambiguous. There are 20 residues in the CDR3. The ends were cut back, 0 bases at V and 7 bases at J, with 27 bases in the middle. CDR1 is SGHAT and CDR2 is FQNNGV in the germline V gene.

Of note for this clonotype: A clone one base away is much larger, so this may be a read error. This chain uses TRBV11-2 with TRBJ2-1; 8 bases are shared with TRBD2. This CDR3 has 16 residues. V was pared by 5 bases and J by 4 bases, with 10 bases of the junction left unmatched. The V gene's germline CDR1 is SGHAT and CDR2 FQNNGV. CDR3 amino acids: CASSPIRGGPYNEQFF. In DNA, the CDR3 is TGTGCCAGCAGCCCAATCCGGGGGGGACCTTACAATGAGCAGTTCTTC.

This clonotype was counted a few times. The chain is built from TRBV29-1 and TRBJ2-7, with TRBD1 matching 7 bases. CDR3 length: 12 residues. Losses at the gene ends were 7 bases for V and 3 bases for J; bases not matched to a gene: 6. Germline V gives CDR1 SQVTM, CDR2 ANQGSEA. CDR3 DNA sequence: TGCAGCGATGGACAGGTCAACTACGAGCAGTACGTC. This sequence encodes CSDGQVNYEQYV.

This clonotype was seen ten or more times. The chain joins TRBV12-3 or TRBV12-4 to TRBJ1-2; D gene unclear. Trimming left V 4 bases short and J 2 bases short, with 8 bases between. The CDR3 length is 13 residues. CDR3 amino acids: CASSSKQNYGYTF. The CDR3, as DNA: TGTGCCAGCAGTTCGAAACAGAACTATGGCTACACCTTC.

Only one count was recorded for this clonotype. In DNA form, the CDR3 reads TGTGCCAGCAGCCCCGGGCCATTAAGAACCTGGGAGCTGTTTTTT. It specifies CASSPGPLRTWELFF. This sequence joins TRBV6-2 or TRBV6-3 and TRBJ2-2, with unresolved D. This CDR3 region has 15 residues. CDR1 is MNHEY and CDR2 is SVGEGT in the germline V gene. With 6 bases removed from V and 9 bases from J, the gap between germline ends came to 20 bases.

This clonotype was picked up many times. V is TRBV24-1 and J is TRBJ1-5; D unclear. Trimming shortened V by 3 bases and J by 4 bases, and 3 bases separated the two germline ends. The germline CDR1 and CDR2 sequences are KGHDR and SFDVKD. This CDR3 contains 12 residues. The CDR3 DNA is TGTGCCACCAGTGATATGAATCAGCCCCAGCATTTT. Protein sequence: CATSDMNQPQHF.

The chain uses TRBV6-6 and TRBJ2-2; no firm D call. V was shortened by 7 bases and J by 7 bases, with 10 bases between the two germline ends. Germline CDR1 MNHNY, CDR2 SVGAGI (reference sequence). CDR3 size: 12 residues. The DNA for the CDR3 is TGTGCCAGCATCCTACGCGGCGGGGAGCTGTTTTTT. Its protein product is CASILRGGELFF.